This T cell receptor beta chain emerged from a study of tumour-infiltrating T cells in Burkitt lymphoma. Study at large: Productive clonality predicted overall and progression-free survival.

Using immunoSEQ multiplex PCR, the repertoire was profiled, and TCRdb retains in-frame clones only, with some absent. Among 5,500 to 7,500 clones listed, over 9.5% were seen once. Trimming left V 0 bases short and J 3 bases short, with 5 bases between. From germline, CDR1 is LNHNV and CDR2 YYDKDF (reference sequence). The CDR3 is 13 residues long. The receptor's source is a human donor with diffuse large B-cell lymphoma. The material sequenced was tumor tissue. The chain carries TRBV15 and TRBJ1-2; D call uncertain. The DNA of the CDR3 is TGTGCCACCAGCAGAGATTGGGACTATGGCTACACCTTC. Its protein is CATSRDWDYGYTF.